This TCR beta chain is drawn from a study of OX40 agonist ivuxolimab in advanced cancers. The timepoints at which blood was sampled were baseline, cycle 4 day 1, and cycle 7 day 1. This clone showed up just once. TCRdb's table, derived via immunoSEQ multiplex PCR, lists solely in-frame clones and lacks some. The sample lists 90,000 to 95,000 clones, 80% to 85% occurring once. This specimen consisted of CD4+ or CD8+ T cells sorted from blood, obtained in a trial of the OX40 agonist ivuxolimab. This TCR came from an adult with an advanced solid tumor such as melanoma, head and neck, liver or kidney cancer.

The CDR3 DNA is TGTGCCAGCAGCTTACTAGGGACAGACCAAGAGACCCAGTACTTC. Its translation is CASSLLGTDQETQYF. The rearrangement links TRBV5-4 to TRBJ2-5; 7 bases agree with TRBD1. This CDR3 comprises 15 residues. The germline gives CDR1 SGHNT, CDR2 YYREEE (reference sequence). After removal of 2 bases from V and 0 bases from J, the junction contained 4 bases not matched to a gene.